These 17 T cell receptor beta chains were all obtained from the same sample, sequenced in a study of T cells in Graves' hyperthyroidism and ophthalmopathy. The CDR3 regions of TCR beta were amplified from RNA transcripts. The study used the HTBI primer set for a first-round RT-PCR of the TCR CDR3. TCRdb fed the multiplex PCR reads into MiXCR, producing one record per CDR3 protein. In the table there are about 320,000 distinct CDR3 sequences, around 17% of which are singletons. The sequenced material came from blood. The receptor set was obtained from a young man with Graves' hyperthyroidism.

At least ten counts were recorded for this clonotype. The chain uses TRBV7-8 and TRBJ1-4; tentative D call: TRBD1 (6 bases). Looked up from germline, CDR1 is SGHVS and CDR2 is FQNEAQ. The CDR3 spans 13 residues. V lost 5 bases and J 8 bases, leaving 12 bases between the germline ends. The CDR3 bases are TGTGCCAGCAGCCTGACAGGAGGAGAAAAACTGTTTTTT. Encoded protein: CASSLTGGEKLFF. The full variable domain, in which reference TRBV7-8 and TRBJ1-4 provide the parts outside the CDR3, is GAGVSQSPRYKVAKRGQDVALRCDPISGHVSLFWYQQALGQGPEFLTYFQNEAQLDKSGLPSDRFFAERPEGSVSTLKIQRTQQEDSAVYLCASSLTGGEKLFFGSGTQLSVL.

The chain uses TRBV6-1 and TRBJ2-1; 8 positions agree with TRBD1. J was trimmed by 0 bases and V by 5 bases; bases with no gene match: 3. The CDR3 length is 15 residues. Germline CDR1 MNHNS, CDR2 SASEGT. The CDR3 sequence: CASSLDRDSYNEQFF. The CDR3 DNA follows: TGTGCCAGCAGTCTGGACAGGGACTCCTACAATGAGCAGTTCTTC.

This clonotype was seen many times. This chain's CDR3 is CASSLLILREEIADTQYF. The CDR3, as DNA: TGTGCCAGCAGCTTGCTAATATTGCGGGAGGAGATCGCAGATACGCAGTATTTT. J is TRBJ2-3 and V is TRBV5-6; TRBD2 agrees at 8 bases. Germline V gene lookup returns CDR1 SGHDT and CDR2 YYEEEE. The CDR3 has 18 residues. Trimming cost V 1 base and J 4 bases; bases outside gene matches: 14.

Remarks on this clonotype: A read error may produce the germline difference seen at one junction end. The gene calls are TRBV7-9 and TRBJ1-6, with D unclear. The CDR3 sequence is 14 residues long. Germline V lookup: CDR1 SEHNR, CDR2 FQNEAQ (reference sequence). This CDR3 reads CASSIEQYNSPPHF. The CDR3 coding sequence is TGTGCCAGCAGCATAGAGCAGTATAATTCACCCCCCCACTTT.

This clonotype appeared a single time. The chain combines TRBV7-2 with TRBJ1-1; perhaps TRBD1 as D (5 bases). CDR1 is SGHTA, CDR2 FQGNSA, per germline. The CDR3 spans 15 residues. The V end lost 5 bases, the J end lost 2 bases, and 15 bases lay between the germline ends. The CDR3 DNA reads TGTGCCAGCAGCATAAACGGGGGATCAAACACTGAAGCTTTCTTT. Its translation is CASSINGGSNTEAFF. The full variable domain, in which reference TRBV7-2 and TRBJ1-1 provide the parts outside the CDR3, is GAGVSQSPSNKVTEKGKDVELRCDPISGHTALYWYRQSLGQGLEFLIYFQGNSAPDKSGLPSDRFSAERTGGSVSTLTIQRTQQEDSAVYLCASSINGGSNTEAFFGQGTRLTVV.

This clonotype was counted many times. The genes are TRBV3-1 and TRBJ2-5; no definite D call. The length of the CDR3 is 13 residues. Trimming stripped 8 bases from V and 2 bases from J, with 12 bases between. In germline, CDR1 is LGHDT, CDR2 YNNKEL (reference sequence). This CDR3 is CASRSATQETQYF. The CDR3 DNA reads TGTGCCAGCCGAAGTGCGACTCAAGAGACCCAGTACTTC.

This clonotype was counted many times. The chain combines TRBV20-1 with TRBJ2-3, with a tentative D call TRBD2 (6 bases). Germline V gives CDR1 DFQATT, CDR2 SNEGSKA (reference sequence). The CDR3 covers 14 residues. V lost 6 bases and J 2 bases, leaving 15 bases between the germline ends. The CDR3, as DNA: TGCAGTGCCCAAGAGGCGGGGCTCACAGATACGCAGTATTTT. It specifies CSAQEAGLTDTQYF.

The V call is TRBV20-1, the J call TRBJ1-4, with TRBD1 matching 7 bases. This CDR3 has 16 residues. CDR1 DFQATT and CDR2 SNEGSKA come from the germline V gene (reference sequence). Germline trimming cut 3 bases from V and 0 bases from J; bases unmatched to any gene: 7. The CDR3 DNA reads as TGCAGTGCTAGGTCCGGGACAGCCGCAACTAATGAAAAACTGTTTTTT. This encodes CSARSGTAATNEKLFF.

There are many counts of this clonotype. The rearrangement uses TRBV10-2 and TRBJ2-5; 9 positions match TRBD1. The CDR3 has 15 residues. Trimming took 6 bases from V and 1 from J; bases not matched to a gene: 6. CDR1 WSHSY and CDR2 SAAADI come from the germline V gene. The CDR3 is CASREGQGAQETQYF. CDR3 nucleotides: TGCGCCAGCAGGGAGGGACAGGGAGCCCAAGAGACCCAGTACTTC.

Comments on this clonotype: Mismatch with germline at one junction end may stem from a read error. The chain links TRBV2 to TRBJ1-2; D is possibly TRBD1 (5 bases). From germline, CDR1 is SNHLY and CDR2 FYNNEI. This CDR3 has 13 amino acids. The CDR3, as DNA: TGTGCCATCCCAGGGACTACGAACTATGACTACACCTTC. Its translation is CAIPGTTNYDYTF.

Here the CDR3 reads CASTHTGELFF. CDR3 bases: TGCGCCAGCACCCACACCGGGGAGCTGTTTTTT. The chain combines TRBV5-1 with TRBJ2-2; D unclear. The CDR3 consists of 11 residues. Germline V gene lookup returns CDR1 SGHRS and CDR2 YFSETQ. Trimming stripped 6 bases from V and 3 bases from J, with 3 bases between.

The V gene is TRBV10-3, the J gene TRBJ2-6; tentative D call: TRBD1 (6 bases). Trimming removed 10 bases from V and 2 bases from J, with 18 bases in between. Germline V gives CDR1 ENHRY, CDR2 SYGVKD. The CDR3 loop spans 16 amino acids. The CDR3 sequence: CATAWDNAPGANVLTF. The CDR3 DNA follows: TGTGCCACGGCGTGGGACAACGCTCCTGGGGCCAACGTCCTGACTTTC.

The chain combines TRBV27 with TRBJ1-2; 9 bases are shared with TRBD1. CDR1 is MNHEY and CDR2 is SMNVEV in the germline V gene (reference sequence). V dropped 6 bases and J dropped 7; count of bases not matched to a gene: 12. The CDR3 contains 15 residues. For the CDR3, the DNA is TGTGCCAGCAGAACATCGACAGGGGGACTCGGTGGCTACACCTTC. This sequence encodes CASRTSTGGLGGYTF.

This clonotype was detected only a few times. The rearrangement links TRBV20-1 to TRBJ2-7; TRBD1 matches 9 bases. The CDR3 sequence is 14 residues long. J lost 1 base, V lost 6 bases, and 7 bases had no gene match. The V gene's germline CDR1 is DFQATT and CDR2 SNEGSKA (reference sequence). The DNA for the CDR3 is TGCAGTGCAACCCTACAGGGGGCTTCCTACGAGCAGTACTTC. It codes for CSATLQGASYEQYF.

At least ten counts were recorded for this clonotype. V is TRBV11-2 and J is TRBJ2-7; D remains ambiguous. CDR1 and CDR2 (germline): SGHAT, FQNNGV. V lost 5 bases and J lost 4, with 15 bases in between. The CDR3 is 14 residues long. CDR3 DNA sequence: TGTGCCAGCAGCCGACCTGGGTTGAGTTACGAGCAGTACTTC. Protein sequence: CASSRPGLSYEQYF.

This clonotype was detected many times. J is TRBJ2-1 and V is TRBV28; 10 positions match TRBD2. Per the germline V gene, CDR1 is MDHEN and CDR2 is SYDVKM. The CDR3 runs 15 residues. The trim removed 3 bases at V and 5 bases at J, leaving 4 bases unmatched. DNA for the CDR3: TGTGCCAGCAGTTTGGGACTAGCGCGTGACAATGAGCAGTTCTTC. It yields the protein CASSLGLARDNEQFF.

The count of this clonotype is one. A much larger clone differs by one base, so this may be a read error. The chain employs TRBV6-1 and TRBJ1-5, with 7 bases fitting TRBD1. The germline gives CDR1 MNHNS, CDR2 SASEGT. The CDR3 runs 14 residues. The CDR3 DNA reads TGTGCCGGCAGTGAGACAGGGTACAATCAGCCCCAGCATTTT. Residues: CAGSETGYNQPQHF.